The 14 T cell receptor beta chains listed next were all sequenced from one sample in a study of vaccination effects on CD4 cells after COVID-19. TCRdb keeps only in-frame clones here, not all; method: immunoSEQ multiplex PCR. In the table there are approximately 30,000 clones, about 70% of which are singletons. Before any sequencing was done, the ViraFEST assay used viral peptide pools to expand antigen-specific CD4+ T cells. Following culture for around 10 days, CD4+ T cells were isolated. None of the vaccinated had previously contracted SARS-CoV-2, and their nucleocapsid antibodies tested negative. These TCRs' antigens remain unknown. Material: CD4+ T cells from PBMCs cultured with SARS-CoV-2 spike peptides, obtained before COVID-19 vaccination. All receptors derive from a human donor who received a COVID-19 vaccine.

The V call is TRBV19, the J call TRBJ2-1; possible D gene TRBD2, 6 bases. The CDR3 has 16 residues. Germline values: CDR1 LNHDA, CDR2 SQIVND (reference sequence). V dropped 7 bases and J dropped 0 bases, with 16 bases sitting between them. Here the CDR3 DNA reads TGTGCCAGTACCCCCGGGACTGGAAGCTCCTACAATGAGCAGTTCTTC. It yields the protein CASTPGTGSSYNEQFF.

This clone showed up just a few times. The gene calls are TRBV7-9 and TRBJ2-3; D remains unclear. The CDR3 has 14 amino acids. The V and J ends lost 1 base and 0 bases respectively, with 5 bases between them. The germline V gene encodes CDR1 SEHNR and CDR2 FQNEAQ (reference sequence). The CDR3: CASSLELSTDTQYF. In DNA, the CDR3 is TGTGCCAGCAGCTTAGAGCTGAGCACAGATACGCAGTATTTT. The variable domain in full, with the rest retrieved from reference TRBV7-9 and TRBJ2-3, is DTGVSQNPRHKITKRGQNVTFRCDPISEHNRLYWYRQTLGQGPEFLTYFQNEAQLEKSRLLSDRFSAERPKGSFSTLEIQRTEQGDSAMYLCASSLELSTDTQYFGPGTRLTVL.

This sequence joins TRBV5-4 and TRBJ2-1, with unresolved D. With 1 base removed from V and 1 base from J, the gap between germline ends came to 12 bases. Germline CDR1 SGHNT, CDR2 YYREEE (reference sequence). The CDR3 spans 16 residues. The CDR3 DNA is TGTGCCAGCAGCTTGAACGTGGGTCCTTCCTACAATGAGCAGTTCTTC. This translates into CASSLNVGPSYNEQFF.

The V gene is TRBV7-9, the J gene TRBJ2-1; 9 nucleotides match TRBD2. The CDR3 covers 19 residues. Trimming at V came to 1 base and at J to 0 bases, leaving 10 bases not matched to a gene. Per germline, CDR1 SEHNR and CDR2 FQNEAQ (reference sequence). The CDR3 loop reads CASSLGRMVRGGSYNEQFF. The CDR3 DNA reads TGTGCCAGCAGCTTAGGGCGAATGGTGCGGGGGGGCTCCTACAATGAGCAGTTCTTC.

In its sample, this clone was seen once. This chain links TRBV3-1 (or the pseudogene TRBV3-2) with TRBJ1-4; D may be TRBD1 (6 bases). Germline loops: CDR1 LGHDT, CDR2 YNNKEL (reference sequence). There are 13 residues in the CDR3. Trimming pared 4 bases from V and 7 bases from J, leaving 10 bases between. CDR3 bases: TGTGCCAGCAGCCTGGGGACACTTGAAAAACTGTTTTTT. Its protein product is CASSLGTLEKLFF.

The gene calls are TRBV18 and TRBJ1-5; D not resolved. This CDR3 has 15 amino acids. V was shortened by 5 bases and J by 0 bases, with 11 bases between the two germline ends. The germline gives CDR1 KGHSH, CDR2 LQKENI. CDR3 DNA sequence: TGTGCCAGCTCAGAGATGGATAGTAGCAATCAGCCCCAGCATTTT. Its translation: CASSEMDSSNQPQHF.

The V call is TRBV5-5, the J call TRBJ1-5; 10 positions match TRBD1. This CDR3 is built from 15 residues. With 7 bases clipped from V and 7 bases from J, the junction kept 11 bases outside the gene matches. CDR1 is SGHKS, CDR2 YYEKEE, per germline (reference sequence). Written as DNA, the CDR3 is TGTGCCAGCTGGGAGGGACAGGGGCTCGGGCAGCCCCAGCATTTT. Amino acid sequence: CASWEGQGLGQPQHF. Full variable domain (outside the CDR3, taken from reference TRBV5-5 and TRBJ1-5): DAGVTQSPTHLIKTRGQQVTLRCSPISGHKSVSWYQQVLGQGPQFIFQYYEKEERGRGNFPDRFSARQFPNYSSELNVNALLLGDSALYLCASWEGQGLGQPQHFGDGTRLSIL.

The V and J genes are TRBV5-1 and TRBJ2-7, with a tentative D call TRBD2 (6 bases). Deletions cut 4 bases from V and 3 bases from J, with 14 bases between. CDR1 and CDR2 (germline): SGHRS, YFSETQ. The CDR3 sequence is 14 residues long. CDR3 bases: TGCGCCAGCAGCACGCAGGGACTTGTCTACGAGCAGTACTTC. Translating gives CASSTQGLVYEQYF.

V is TRBV29-1 and J is TRBJ1-2, with TRBD1 as a possible D gene (5 bases). The CDR3 runs 11 residues. V shed 7 bases and J shed 8 bases, with 14 bases lying between them. Germline CDR1 and CDR2: SQVTM and ANQGSEA. CDR3 DNA sequence: TGCAGCGGCGGGACGGTGGAAGGCTACACCTTC. The encoded protein is CSGGTVEGYTF.

This clone was picked up a small number of times. This sequence joins TRBV25-1 and TRBJ2-7; D might be TRBD1 or TRBD2, each matching 5 bases. This CDR3 has 14 residues. The germline V gene has CDR1 MGHDK and CDR2 SYGVNS. V shed 8 bases and J shed 2 bases, with 16 bases lying between them. The CDR3 sequence: CASADVGAPYEQYF. CDR3 DNA: TGTGCCAGCGCGGACGTCGGGGCTCCCTACGAGCAGTACTTC.

The rearrangement links TRBV19 to TRBJ1-1; tentatively, D is TRBD1 (6 bases). Germline loops: CDR1 LNHDA, CDR2 SQIVND (reference sequence). The CDR3 totals 15 residues. The V end was cut by 6 bases, the J end by 0 bases, with 14 bases between. Here the CDR3 DNA reads TGTGCCAGTAGCAAAGGGGACAATATGAACACTGAAGCTTTCTTT. Its translation is CASSKGDNMNTEAFF.

This chain links TRBV24-1 with TRBJ2-2; 8 bases are shared with TRBD1. V lost 6 bases to trimming and J lost 1 base; unmatched junction nucleotides: 6. Germline lookup yields CDR1 KGHDR and CDR2 SFDVKD. The CDR3 consists of 16 residues. CDR3: CATSTTGTGNTGELFF. CDR3 coding DNA: TGTGCCACCAGTACTACCGGGACAGGGAACACCGGGGAGCTGTTTTTT.

The chain has TRBV30 and TRBJ2-2; the D is unclear. CDR3 length: 15 residues. The germline V gene encodes CDR1 GTSNPN and CDR2 SVGIG (reference sequence). V dropped 6 bases and J dropped 0 bases, with 14 bases sitting between them. The CDR3 nucleotides read TGTGCCTGCCAACTGGGCAGGCCGAACACCGGGGAGCTGTTTTTT. It specifies CACQLGRPNTGELFF.

The CDR3 loop is CASSVEGQGLTQYF. As DNA, the CDR3 is TGTGCCAGCAGCGTAGAAGGGCAGGGCCTTACGCAGTACTTC. V is TRBV9 and J is TRBJ2-7, with a possible D match to TRBD1 (5 bases). The CDR3 is 14 amino acids. In germline, CDR1 is SGDLS, CDR2 YYNGEE. Trimming took off 0 bases at V and 9 bases at J, with 16 bases between the two ends.